This TCR beta chain was found in a study of blood T cell repertoires in COVID-19. Whole-study context: Material from acute and convalescent COVID-19 was sourced from the United States, Italy and Spain. Nucleic acid was either cDNA or gDNA, and it came from T cells, B-cell-depleted T cells, or PBMCs.

This table comes from immunoSEQ multiplex PCR, and its TCRdb copy is limited to in-frame clones, with some not included. The data show some 200,000 clones, 70% to 85% seen once. V shed 0 bases and J shed 0 bases, with 8 bases lying between them. The CDR3 contains 16 residues. Germline CDR1 SGHTA, CDR2 FQGTGA. Input material: peripheral blood. V gene TRBV7-3 combines with J gene TRBJ1-4, with D uncertain. The sequence derives from a human donor with acute or convalescent COVID-19. The donor label of this sample is uncertain. The CDR3 protein is CASSLTGRTTNEKLFF. The CDR3 nucleotides are TGTGCCAGCAGCTTAACTGGCAGAACAACTAATGAAAAACTGTTTTTT.